This T cell receptor beta chain comes out of a study of cytomegalovirus exposure and HLA in healthy donors. The PCR employed 60 Vbeta primers together with 13 Jbeta primers. Sequenced by immunoSEQ multiplex PCR; TCRdb stores in-frame clones only, minus some. The data hold approximately 290,000 clones, with about 80% observed a single time. Of note for this clone: Its antigen is undetermined.

General observations from the study: The authors considered a cluster of highly shared sequence variants likely to be a sequencing artifact. Common viral pathogens seemed, in a later analysis, to connect with several of the most significant clusters.

From germline, CDR1 is SGHDT and CDR2 YYEEEE. With V trimmed by 4 bases and J by 2 bases, 10 bases remained unmatched. The CDR3 has 16 amino acids. Material: PBMCs. This receptor was taken from a girl aged 2 to 10 in good health and CMV-seronegative. V and J are TRBV5-6 and TRBJ2-7; TRBD1 aligns across 9 bases. CDR3 protein: CASSKDRDREAYEQYF. As DNA, the CDR3 is TGTGCCAGCAGCAAAGACCGGGACAGGGAAGCCTACGAGCAGTACTTC.